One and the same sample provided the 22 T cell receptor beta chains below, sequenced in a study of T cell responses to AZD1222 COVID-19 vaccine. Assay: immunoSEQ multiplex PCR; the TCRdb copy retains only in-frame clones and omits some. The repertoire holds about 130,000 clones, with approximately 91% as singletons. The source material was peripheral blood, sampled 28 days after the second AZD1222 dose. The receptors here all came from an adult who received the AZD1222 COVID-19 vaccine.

CDR3 sequence: CAWSPSSSLDYEQYF. Here the CDR3 DNA reads TGTGCCTGGAGCCCGTCCTCGTCCCTCGACTACGAGCAGTACTTC. The chain couples TRBV30 to TRBJ2-7; D not certain. The CDR3 has 15 amino acids. In germline, CDR1 is GTSNPN, CDR2 SVGIG (reference sequence). The V and J ends lost 3 bases and 3 bases respectively, with 18 bases between them.

CDR3 nucleotides: TGTGCCACAGGGAGGCGGTACGAGCAGTACTTC. Encoded protein: CATGRRYEQYF. The V call is TRBV6-4, the J call TRBJ2-7; D is possibly TRBD2 (6 bases). Germline CDR1 is MRHNA and CDR2 is SNTAGT. This CDR3 comprises 11 residues. V was trimmed by 10 bases and J by 4 bases, leaving 11 bases between them.

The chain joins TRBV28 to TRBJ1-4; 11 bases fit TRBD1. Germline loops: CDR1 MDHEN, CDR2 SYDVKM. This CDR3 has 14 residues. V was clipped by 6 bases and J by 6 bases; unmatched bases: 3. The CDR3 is CASRRTGGYEKLFF. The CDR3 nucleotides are TGTGCCAGCAGGCGGACAGGGGGCTATGAAAAACTGTTTTTT.

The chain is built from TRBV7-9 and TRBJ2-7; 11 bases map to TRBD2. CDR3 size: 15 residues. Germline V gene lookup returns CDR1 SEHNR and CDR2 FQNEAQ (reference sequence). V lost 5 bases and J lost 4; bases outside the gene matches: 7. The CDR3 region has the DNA TGTGCCAGCAGCCACACTACTAGCGGGGGTTACGAGCAGTACTTC. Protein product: CASSHTTSGGYEQYF.

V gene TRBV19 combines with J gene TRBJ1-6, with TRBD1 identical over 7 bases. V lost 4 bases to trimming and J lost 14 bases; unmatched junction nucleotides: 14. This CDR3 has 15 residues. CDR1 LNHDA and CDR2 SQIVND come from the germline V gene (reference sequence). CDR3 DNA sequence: TGTGCCAGTAGTAAGGGCAACAGGGGAAGAGGAACCCTCCACTTT. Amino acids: CASSKGNRGRGTLHF.

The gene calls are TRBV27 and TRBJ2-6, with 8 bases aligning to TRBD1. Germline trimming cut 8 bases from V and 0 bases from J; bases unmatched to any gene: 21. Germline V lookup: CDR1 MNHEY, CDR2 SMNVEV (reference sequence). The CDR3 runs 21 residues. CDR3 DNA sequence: TGTGCCAGCGGCACATTTCCGGGACAGGCCTCCAGGGGCTCTGGGGCCAACGTCCTGACTTTC. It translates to CASGTFPGQASRGSGANVLTF.

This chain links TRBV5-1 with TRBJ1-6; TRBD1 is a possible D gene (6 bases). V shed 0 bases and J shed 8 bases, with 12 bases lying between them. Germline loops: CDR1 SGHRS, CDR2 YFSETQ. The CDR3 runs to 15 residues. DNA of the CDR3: TGCGCCAGCAGCTTGGAGGGGGGCTCTGATTCACCCCTCCACTTT. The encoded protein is CASSLEGGSDSPLHF. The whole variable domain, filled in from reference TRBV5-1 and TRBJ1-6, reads KAGVTQTPRYLIKTRGQQVTLSCSPISGHRSVSWYQQTPGQGLQFLFEYFSETQRNKGNFPGRFSGRQFSNSRSEMNVSTLELGDSALYLCASSLEGGSDSPLHFGNGTRLTVT.

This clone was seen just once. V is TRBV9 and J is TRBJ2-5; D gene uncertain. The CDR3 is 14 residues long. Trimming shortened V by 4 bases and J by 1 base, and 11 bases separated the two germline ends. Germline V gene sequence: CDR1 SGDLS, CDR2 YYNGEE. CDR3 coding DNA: TGTGCCAGCAGCCCGACGTTTTCCCAAGAGACCCAGTACTTC. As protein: CASSPTFSQETQYF. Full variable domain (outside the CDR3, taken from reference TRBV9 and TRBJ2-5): DSGVTQTPKHLITATGQRVTLRCSPRSGDLSVYWYQQSLDQGLQFLIQYYNGEERAKGNILERFSAQQFPDLHSELNLSSLELGDSALYFCASSPTFSQETQYFGPGTRLLVL.

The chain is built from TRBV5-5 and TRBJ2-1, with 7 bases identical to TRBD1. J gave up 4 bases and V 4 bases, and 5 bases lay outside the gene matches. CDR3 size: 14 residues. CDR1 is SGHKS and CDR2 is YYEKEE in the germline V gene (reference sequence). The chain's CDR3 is CASSRGQNYNEQFF. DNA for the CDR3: TGTGCCAGCAGCCGGGGACAGAATTACAATGAGCAGTTCTTC.

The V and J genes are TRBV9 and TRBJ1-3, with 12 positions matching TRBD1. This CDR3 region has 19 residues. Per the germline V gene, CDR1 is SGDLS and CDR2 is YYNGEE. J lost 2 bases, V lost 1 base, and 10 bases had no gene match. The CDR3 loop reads CASSVLGGQGAYAGNTIYF. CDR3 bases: TGTGCCAGCAGCGTACTTGGGGGACAGGGGGCTTACGCTGGAAACACCATATATTTT.

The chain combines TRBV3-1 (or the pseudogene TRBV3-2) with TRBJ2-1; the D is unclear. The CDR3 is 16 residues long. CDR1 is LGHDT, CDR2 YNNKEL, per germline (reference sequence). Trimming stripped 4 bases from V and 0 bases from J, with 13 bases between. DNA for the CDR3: TGTGCCAGCAGCCCCATGGGGAAGAGCTCCTACAATGAGCAGTTCTTC. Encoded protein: CASSPMGKSSYNEQFF.

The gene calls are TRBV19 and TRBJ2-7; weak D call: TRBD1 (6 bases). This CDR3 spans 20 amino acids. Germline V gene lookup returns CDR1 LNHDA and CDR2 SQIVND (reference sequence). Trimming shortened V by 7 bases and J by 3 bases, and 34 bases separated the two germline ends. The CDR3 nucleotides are TGTGCCAGTACCCCGGGACGAGGGGACACGGACAAACGACGTAACTACGAGCAGTACTTC. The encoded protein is CASTPGRGDTDKRRNYEQYF.

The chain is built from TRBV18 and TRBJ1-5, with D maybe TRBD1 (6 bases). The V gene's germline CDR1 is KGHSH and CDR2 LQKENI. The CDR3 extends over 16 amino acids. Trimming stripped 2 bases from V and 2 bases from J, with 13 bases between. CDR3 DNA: TGTGCCAGCTCACCAGTCGGGGGGCAGGGCAATCAGCCCCAGCATTTT. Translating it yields CASSPVGGQGNQPQHF. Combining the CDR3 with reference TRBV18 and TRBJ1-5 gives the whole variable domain NAGVMQNPRHLVRRRGQEARLRCSPMKGHSHVYWYRQLPEEGLKFMVYLQKENIIDESGMPKERFSAEFPKEGPSILRIQQVVRGDSAAYFCASSPVGGQGNQPQHFGDGTRLSIL.

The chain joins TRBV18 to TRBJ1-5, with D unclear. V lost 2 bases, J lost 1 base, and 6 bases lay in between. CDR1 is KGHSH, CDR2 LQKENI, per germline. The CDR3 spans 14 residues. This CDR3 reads CASSPSRSNQPQHF. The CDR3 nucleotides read TGTGCCAGCTCACCATCGCGGAGCAATCAGCCCCAGCATTTT.

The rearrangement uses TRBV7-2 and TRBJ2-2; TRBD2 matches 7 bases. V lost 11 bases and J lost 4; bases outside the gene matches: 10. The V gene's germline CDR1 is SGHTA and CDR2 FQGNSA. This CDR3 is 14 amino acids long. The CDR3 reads CASRGLVRTGELFF. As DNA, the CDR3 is TGTGCCTCGCGGGGGTTGGTTCGCACCGGGGAGCTGTTTTTT. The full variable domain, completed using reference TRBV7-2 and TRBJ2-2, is GAGVSQSPSNKVTEKGKDVELRCDPISGHTALYWYRQSLGQGLEFLIYFQGNSAPDKSGLPSDRFSAERTGGSVSTLTIQRTQQEDSAVYLCASRGLVRTGELFFGEGSRLTVL.

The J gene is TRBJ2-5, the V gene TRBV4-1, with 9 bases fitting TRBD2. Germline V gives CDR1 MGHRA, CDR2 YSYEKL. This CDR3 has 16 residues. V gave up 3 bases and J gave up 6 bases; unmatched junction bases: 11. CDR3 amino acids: CASSQTYSGSHKTQYF. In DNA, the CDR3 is TGCGCCAGCAGCCAGACCTATAGCGGGAGTCATAAGACCCAGTACTTC.

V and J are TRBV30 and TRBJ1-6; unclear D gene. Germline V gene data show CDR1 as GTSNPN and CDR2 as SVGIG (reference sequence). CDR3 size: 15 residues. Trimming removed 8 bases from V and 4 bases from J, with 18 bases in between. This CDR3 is CAGTQGRRYNSPLHF. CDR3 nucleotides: TGTGCCGGAACCCAAGGGCGGAGGTATAATTCACCCCTCCACTTT.

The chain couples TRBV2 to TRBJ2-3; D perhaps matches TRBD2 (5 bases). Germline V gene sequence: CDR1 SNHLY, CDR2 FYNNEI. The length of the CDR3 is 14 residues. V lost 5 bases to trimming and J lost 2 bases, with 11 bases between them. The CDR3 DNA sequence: TGTGCCAGCAGTCTCGAGCGGCTCACAGATACGCAGTATTTT. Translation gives CASSLERLTDTQYF.

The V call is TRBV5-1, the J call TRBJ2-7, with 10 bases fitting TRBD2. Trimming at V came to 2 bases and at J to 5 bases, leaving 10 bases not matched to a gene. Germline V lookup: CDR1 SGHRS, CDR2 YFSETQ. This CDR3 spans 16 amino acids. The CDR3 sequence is CASSFIPSGSINEQYF. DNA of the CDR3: TGCGCCAGCAGCTTTATCCCTAGCGGGAGTATCAACGAGCAGTACTTC.

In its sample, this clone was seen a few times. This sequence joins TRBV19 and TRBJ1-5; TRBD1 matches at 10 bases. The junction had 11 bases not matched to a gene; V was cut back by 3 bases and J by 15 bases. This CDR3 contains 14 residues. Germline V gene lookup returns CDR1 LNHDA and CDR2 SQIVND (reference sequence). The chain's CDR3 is CASSMGTGAGVWHF. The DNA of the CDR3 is TGTGCCAGTAGTATGGGGACAGGGGCCGGTGTGTGGCATTTT.

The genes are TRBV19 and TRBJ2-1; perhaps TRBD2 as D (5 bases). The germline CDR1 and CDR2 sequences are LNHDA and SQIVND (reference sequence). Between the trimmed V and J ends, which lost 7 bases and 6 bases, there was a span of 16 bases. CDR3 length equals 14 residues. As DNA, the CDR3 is TGTGCCAGTACGGCTAGCCTCCGTCCCAATGAGCAGTTCTTC. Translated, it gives CASTASLRPNEQFF. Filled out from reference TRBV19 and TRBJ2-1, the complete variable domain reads DGGITQSPKYLFRKEGQNVTLSCEQNLNHDAMYWYRQDPGQGLRLIYYSQIVNDFQKGDIAEGYSVSREKKESFPLTVTSAQKNPTAFYLCASTASLRPNEQFFGPGTRLTVL.

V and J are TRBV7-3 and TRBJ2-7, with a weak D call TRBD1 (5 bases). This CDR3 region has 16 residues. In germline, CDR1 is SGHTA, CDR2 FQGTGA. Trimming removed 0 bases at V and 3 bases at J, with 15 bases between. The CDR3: CASSLTGGADLYEQYF. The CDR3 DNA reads TGTGCCAGCAGCTTAACAGGTGGGGCGGACCTCTACGAGCAGTACTTC. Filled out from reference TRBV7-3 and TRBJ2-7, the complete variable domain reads GAGVSQTPSNKVTEKGKYVELRCDPISGHTALYWYRQSLGQGPEFLIYFQGTGAADDSGLPNDRFFAVRPEGSVSTLKIQRTERGDSAVYLCASSLTGGADLYEQYFGPGTRLTVT.